There are many counts of the clone carrying this T cell receptor beta chain. The data are from a study of spatial heterogeneity in lung cancer. Across the whole study: Sequences of the beta chain were consistently detected in greater numbers than alpha-chain sequences.

Documented time point: sample taken at primary tumor resection. Donors were roughly 70 untreated early-stage non-small cell lung cancer patients. Researchers sequenced whole RNA taken from tumor, nontumor lung or frozen PBMC without sorting. In the library, each TCR cDNA molecule bore its own unique molecular identifier. TCRdb reprocessed the 5' RACE reads via MiXCR and lists one record per CDR3 protein. The table shows about 2,800 distinct CDR3 sequences, with 7.5% to 10% occurring only once. Germline loops: CDR1 DFQATT, CDR2 SNEGSKA (reference sequence). Unmatched junction bases numbered 4, after V lost 0 bases and J lost 1 base. There are 16 residues in the CDR3.

This sequence originates from a male donor with early-stage non-small cell lung cancer. The gene calls are TRBV20-1 and TRBJ2-2; TRBD2 aligns across 8 bases. The sequencing used normal lung tissue next to the tumor, collected at surgery. The CDR3 loop is CSARDHLAGNTGELFF. CDR3 in DNA: TGCAGTGCTAGAGATCACCTAGCGGGGAACACCGGGGAGCTGTTTTTT.